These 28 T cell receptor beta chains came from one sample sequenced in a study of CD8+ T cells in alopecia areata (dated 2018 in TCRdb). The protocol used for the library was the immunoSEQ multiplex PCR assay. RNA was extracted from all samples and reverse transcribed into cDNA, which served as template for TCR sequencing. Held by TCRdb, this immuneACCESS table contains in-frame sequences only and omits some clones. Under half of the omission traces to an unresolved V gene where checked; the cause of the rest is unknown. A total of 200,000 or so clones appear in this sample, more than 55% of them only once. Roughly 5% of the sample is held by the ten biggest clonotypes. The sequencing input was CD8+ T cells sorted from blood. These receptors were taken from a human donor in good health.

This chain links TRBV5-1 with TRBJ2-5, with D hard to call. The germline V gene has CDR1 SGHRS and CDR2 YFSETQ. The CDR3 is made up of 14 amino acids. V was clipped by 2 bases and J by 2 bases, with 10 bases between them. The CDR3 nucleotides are TGCGCCAGCAGCTTCGACTTGCCGCAAGAGACCCAGTACTTC. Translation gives CASSFDLPQETQYF.

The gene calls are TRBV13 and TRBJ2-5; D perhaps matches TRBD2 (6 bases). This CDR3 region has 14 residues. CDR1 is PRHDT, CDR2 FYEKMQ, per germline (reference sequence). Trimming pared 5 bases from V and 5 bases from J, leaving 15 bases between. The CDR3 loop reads CASSPRSGAETQYF. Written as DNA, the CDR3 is TGTGCCAGCAGCCCTAGGTCGGGAGCGGAGACCCAGTACTTC.

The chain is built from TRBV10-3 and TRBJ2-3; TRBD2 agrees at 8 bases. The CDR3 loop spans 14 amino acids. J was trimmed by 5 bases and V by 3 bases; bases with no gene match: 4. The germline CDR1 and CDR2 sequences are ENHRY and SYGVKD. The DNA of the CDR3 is TGTGCCATCAGTGAAAGCGGGGGAGTAGATACGCAGTATTTT. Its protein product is CAISESGGVDTQYF.

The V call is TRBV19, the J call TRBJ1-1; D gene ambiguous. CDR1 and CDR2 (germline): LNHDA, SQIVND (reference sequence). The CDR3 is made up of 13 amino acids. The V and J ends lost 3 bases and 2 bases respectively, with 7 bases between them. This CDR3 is CASSIGINTEAFF. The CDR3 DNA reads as TGTGCCAGTAGTATTGGTATCAACACTGAAGCTTTCTTT.

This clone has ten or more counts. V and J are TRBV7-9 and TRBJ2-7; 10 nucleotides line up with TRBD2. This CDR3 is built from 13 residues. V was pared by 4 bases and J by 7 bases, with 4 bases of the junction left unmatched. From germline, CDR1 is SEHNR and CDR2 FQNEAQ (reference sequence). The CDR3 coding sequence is TGTGCCAGCAGCTCGGGACTAGCGTATGAGCAGTACTTC. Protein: CASSSGLAYEQYF.

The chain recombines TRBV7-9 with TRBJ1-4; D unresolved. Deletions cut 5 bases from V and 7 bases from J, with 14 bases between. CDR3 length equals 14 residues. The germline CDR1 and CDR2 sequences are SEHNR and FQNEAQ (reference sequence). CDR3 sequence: CASSLRVGAEKLFF. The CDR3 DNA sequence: TGTGCCAGCAGCCTTCGAGTTGGCGCTGAAAAACTGTTTTTT.

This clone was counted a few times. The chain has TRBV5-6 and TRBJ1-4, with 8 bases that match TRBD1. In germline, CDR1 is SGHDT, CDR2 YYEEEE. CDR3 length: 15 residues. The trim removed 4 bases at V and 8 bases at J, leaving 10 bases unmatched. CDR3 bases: TGTGCCAGCAGCGACTGGGACAGGTCCTTCGAAAAACTGTTTTTT. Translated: CASSDWDRSFEKLFF.

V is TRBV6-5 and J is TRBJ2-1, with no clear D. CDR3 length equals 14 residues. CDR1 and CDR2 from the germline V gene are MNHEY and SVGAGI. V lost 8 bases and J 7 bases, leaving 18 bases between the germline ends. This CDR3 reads CASGSGVFTNEQFF. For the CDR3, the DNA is TGTGCCAGCGGAAGTGGGGTTTTTACGAATGAGCAGTTCTTC.

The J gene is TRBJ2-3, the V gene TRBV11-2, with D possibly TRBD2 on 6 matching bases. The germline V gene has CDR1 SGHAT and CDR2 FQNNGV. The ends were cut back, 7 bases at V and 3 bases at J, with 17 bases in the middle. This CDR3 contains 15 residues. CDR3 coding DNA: TGTGCCAGCACCTCCACTGCGGGGTCGACAGATACGCAGTATTTT. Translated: CASTSTAGSTDTQYF.

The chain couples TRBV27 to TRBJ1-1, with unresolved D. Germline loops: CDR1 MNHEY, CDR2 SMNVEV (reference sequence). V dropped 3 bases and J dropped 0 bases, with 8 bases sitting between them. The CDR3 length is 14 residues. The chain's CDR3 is CASSFGNVNTEAFF. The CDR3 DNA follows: TGTGCCAGCAGTTTTGGGAATGTGAACACTGAAGCTTTCTTT.

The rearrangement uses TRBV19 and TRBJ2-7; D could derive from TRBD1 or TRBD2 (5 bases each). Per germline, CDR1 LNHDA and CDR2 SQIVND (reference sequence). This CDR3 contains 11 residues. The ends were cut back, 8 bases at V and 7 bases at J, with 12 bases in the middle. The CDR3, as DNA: TGTGCCAGTGGGGGTGAGGGAGAGCAGTACTTC. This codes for CASGGEGEQYF.

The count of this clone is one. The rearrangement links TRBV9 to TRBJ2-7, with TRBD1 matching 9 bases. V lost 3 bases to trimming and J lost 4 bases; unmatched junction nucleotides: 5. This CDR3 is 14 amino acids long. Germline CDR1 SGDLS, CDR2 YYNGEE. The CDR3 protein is CASSGPGTGYEQYF. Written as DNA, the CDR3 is TGTGCCAGCAGCGGCCCCGGGACAGGGTACGAGCAGTACTTC.

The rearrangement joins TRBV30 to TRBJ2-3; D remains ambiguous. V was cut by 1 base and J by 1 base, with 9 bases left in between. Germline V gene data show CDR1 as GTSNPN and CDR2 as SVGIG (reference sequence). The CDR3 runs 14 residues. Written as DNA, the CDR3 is TGTGCCTGGAGTGCCGGAGCTGGCACAGATACGCAGTATTTT. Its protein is CAWSAGAGTDTQYF.

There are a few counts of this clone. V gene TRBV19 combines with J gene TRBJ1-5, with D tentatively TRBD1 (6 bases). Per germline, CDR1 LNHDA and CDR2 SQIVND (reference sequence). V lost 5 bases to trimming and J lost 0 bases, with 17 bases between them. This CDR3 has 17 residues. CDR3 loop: CASSAISGQLSNQPQHF. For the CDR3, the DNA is TGTGCCAGTAGTGCGATCTCCGGACAGCTTAGCAATCAGCCCCAGCATTTT.

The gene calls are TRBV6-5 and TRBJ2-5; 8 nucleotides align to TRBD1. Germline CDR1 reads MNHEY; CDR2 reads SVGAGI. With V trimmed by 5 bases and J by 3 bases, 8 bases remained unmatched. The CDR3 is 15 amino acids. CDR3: CASSPLPDREETQYF. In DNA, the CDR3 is TGTGCCAGCAGTCCCCTACCGGACAGGGAAGAGACCCAGTACTTC.

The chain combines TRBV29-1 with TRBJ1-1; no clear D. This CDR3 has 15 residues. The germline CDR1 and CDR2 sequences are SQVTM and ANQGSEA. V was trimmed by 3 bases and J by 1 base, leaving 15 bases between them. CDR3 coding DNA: TGCAGCGTTGAGGCCCGTGCAGCCAAGAACACTGAAGCTTTCTTT. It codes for CSVEARAAKNTEAFF. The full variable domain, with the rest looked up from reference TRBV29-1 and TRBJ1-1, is SAVISQKPSRDICQRGTSLTIQCQVDSQVTMMFWYRQQPGQSLTLIATANQGSEATYESGFVIDKFPISRPNLTFSTLTVSNMSPEDSSIYLCSVEARAAKNTEAFFGQGTRLTVV.

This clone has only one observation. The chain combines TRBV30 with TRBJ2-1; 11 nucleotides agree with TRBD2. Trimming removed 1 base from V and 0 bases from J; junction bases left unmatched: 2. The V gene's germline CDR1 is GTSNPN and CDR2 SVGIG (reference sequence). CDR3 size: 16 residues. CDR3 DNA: TGTGCCTGGAGTGGACTAGCGGGGAACTCCTACAATGAGCAGTTCTTC. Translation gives CAWSGLAGNSYNEQFF.

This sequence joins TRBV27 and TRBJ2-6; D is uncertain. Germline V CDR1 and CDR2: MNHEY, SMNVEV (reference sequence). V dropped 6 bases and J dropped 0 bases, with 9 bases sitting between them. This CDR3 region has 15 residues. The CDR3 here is CASSSTPSGANVLTF. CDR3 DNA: TGTGCCAGCAGCTCCACTCCCTCTGGGGCCAACGTCCTGACTTTC. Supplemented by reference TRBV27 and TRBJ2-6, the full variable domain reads EAQVTQNPRYLITVTGKKLTVTCSQNMNHEYMSWYRQDPGLGLRQIYYSMNVEVTDKGDVPEGYKVSRKEKRNFPLILESPSPNQTSLYFCASSSTPSGANVLTFGAGSRLTVL.

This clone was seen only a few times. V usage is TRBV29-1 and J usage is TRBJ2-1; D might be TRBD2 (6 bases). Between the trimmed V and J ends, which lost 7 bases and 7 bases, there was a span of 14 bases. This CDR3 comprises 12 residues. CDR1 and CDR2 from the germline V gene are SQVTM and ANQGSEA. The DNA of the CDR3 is TGCAGCGGAGGAGGGGTGTGGAATGAGCAGTTCTTC. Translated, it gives CSGGGVWNEQFF.

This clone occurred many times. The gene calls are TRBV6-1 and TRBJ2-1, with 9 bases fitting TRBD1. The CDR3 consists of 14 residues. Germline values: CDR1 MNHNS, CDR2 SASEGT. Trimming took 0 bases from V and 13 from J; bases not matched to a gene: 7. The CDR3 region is CASSEAFRTGDQFF. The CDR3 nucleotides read TGTGCCAGCAGTGAAGCATTCCGGACAGGGGATCAGTTCTTC.

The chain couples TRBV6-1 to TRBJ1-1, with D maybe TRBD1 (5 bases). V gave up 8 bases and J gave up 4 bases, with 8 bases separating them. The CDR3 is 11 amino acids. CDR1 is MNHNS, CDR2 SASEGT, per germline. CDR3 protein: CASARGTEAFF. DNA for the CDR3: TGTGCCAGCGCGAGGGGCACTGAAGCTTTCTTT.

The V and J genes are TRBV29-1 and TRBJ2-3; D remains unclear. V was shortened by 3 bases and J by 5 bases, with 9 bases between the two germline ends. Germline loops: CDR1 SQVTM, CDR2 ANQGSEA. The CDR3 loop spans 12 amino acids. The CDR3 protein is CSVDTLEDTQYF. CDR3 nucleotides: TGCAGCGTTGATACGTTGGAAGATACGCAGTATTTT.

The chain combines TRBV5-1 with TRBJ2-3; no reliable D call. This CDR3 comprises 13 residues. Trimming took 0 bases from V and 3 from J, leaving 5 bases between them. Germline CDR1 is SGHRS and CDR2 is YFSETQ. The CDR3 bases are TGCGCCAGCAGCTTGGATCAGACAGATACGCAGTATTTT. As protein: CASSLDQTDTQYF. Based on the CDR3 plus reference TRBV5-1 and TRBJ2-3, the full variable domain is KAGVTQTPRYLIKTRGQQVTLSCSPISGHRSVSWYQQTPGQGLQFLFEYFSETQRNKGNFPGRFSGRQFSNSRSEMNVSTLELGDSALYLCASSLDQTDTQYFGPGTRLTVL.

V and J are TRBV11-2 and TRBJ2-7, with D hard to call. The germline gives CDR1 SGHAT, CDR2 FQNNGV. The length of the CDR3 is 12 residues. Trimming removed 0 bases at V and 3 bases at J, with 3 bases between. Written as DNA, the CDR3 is TGTGCCAGCAGCTTAGACCGCTACGAGCAGTACTTC. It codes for CASSLDRYEQYF. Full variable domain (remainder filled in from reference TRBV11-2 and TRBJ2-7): EAGVAQSPRYKIIEKRQSVAFWCNPISGHATLYWYQQILGQGPKLLIQFQNNGVVDDSQLPKDRFSAERLKGVDSTLKIQPAKLEDSAVYLCASSLDRYEQYFGPGTRLTVT.

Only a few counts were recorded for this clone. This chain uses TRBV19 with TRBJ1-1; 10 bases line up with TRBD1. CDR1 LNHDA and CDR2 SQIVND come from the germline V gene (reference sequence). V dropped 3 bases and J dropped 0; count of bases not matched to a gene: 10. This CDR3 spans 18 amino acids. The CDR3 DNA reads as TGTGCCAGTAGTATCCATTCGGGACAGGGGATTATGAACACTGAAGCTTTCTTT. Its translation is CASSIHSGQGIMNTEAFF.

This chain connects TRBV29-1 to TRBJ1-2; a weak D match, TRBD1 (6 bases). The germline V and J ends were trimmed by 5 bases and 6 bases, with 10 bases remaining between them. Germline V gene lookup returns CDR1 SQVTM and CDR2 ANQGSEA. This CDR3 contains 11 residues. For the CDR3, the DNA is TGCAGCGTTCGACAGGCCCATGGCTACACCTTC. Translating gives CSVRQAHGYTF.

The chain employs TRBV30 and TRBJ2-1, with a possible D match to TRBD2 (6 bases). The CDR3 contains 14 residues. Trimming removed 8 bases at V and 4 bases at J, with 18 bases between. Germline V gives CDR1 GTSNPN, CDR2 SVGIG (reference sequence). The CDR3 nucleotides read TGTGCCGGATCTCTTGGCGGGGATTACAATGAGCAGTTCTTC. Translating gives CAGSLGGDYNEQFF. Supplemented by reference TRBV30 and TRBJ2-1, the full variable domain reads SQTIHQWPATLVQPVGSPLSLECTVEGTSNPNLYWYRQAAGRGLQLLFYSVGIGQISSEVPQNLSASRPQDRQFILSSKKLLLSDSGFYLCAGSLGGDYNEQFFGPGTRLTVL.

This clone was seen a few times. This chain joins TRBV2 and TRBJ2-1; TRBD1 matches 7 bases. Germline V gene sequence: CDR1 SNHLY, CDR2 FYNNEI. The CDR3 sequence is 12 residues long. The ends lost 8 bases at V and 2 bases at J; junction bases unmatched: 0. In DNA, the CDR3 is TGTGCCAGCGGGACAGCCTACAATGAGCAGTTCTTC. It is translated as CASGTAYNEQFF.